This T cell receptor (beta chain) is drawn from a study of patients and donors after allogeneic stem cell transplantation. The sample holds many counts of this clonotype. V trimming: 3 bases; J trimming: 2 bases; junction bases outside the gene matches: 8. Per the germline V gene, CDR1 is SGDLS and CDR2 is YYNGEE. The CDR3 consists of 15 residues. TCRdb ran MiXCR on the RT-PCR reads and lists one entry per CDR3 protein. The sample lists fewer than 250,000 distinct CDR3 sequences, roughly an eighth occurring once. The clonotype originates from a human donor who was either an allogeneic HSCT recipient or a stem cell or donor lymphocyte infusion donor (not recorded which). It is not recorded whose cells these are; they may come from a transplant donor. V gene TRBV9 combines with J gene TRBJ2-7, with 7 bases fitting TRBD2. Input material: blood, either unsorted or a sorted T cell fraction (not recorded which). CDR3 DNA: TGTGCCAGCAGCGCCGGGGTCGGGGGGACCTACGAGCAGTACTTC. This gives the protein CASSAGVGGTYEQYF.